The 6 T cell receptor beta chains below all came from one sample that was sequenced in a study of T cells in Graves' hyperthyroidism and ophthalmopathy. TCR beta CDR3 sequences were amplified from RNA transcripts. HTBI primers drove first-round RT-PCR of the TCR CDR3. Each CDR3 protein gets one entry after TCRdb re-called the multiplex PCR reads with MiXCR. This table has about 620,000 distinct CDR3 sequences, about 17% appearing once. Sequenced input: blood. The origin of the receptors is a woman between 25 and 40 years old with Graves' hyperthyroidism.

This clonotype appeared a single time. The chain employs TRBV11-2 and TRBJ2-7, with D unresolved. V lost 5 bases and J lost 0, with 11 bases in between. The CDR3 has 14 residues. The germline V gene encodes CDR1 SGHAT and CDR2 FQNNGV. This CDR3 reads CASSSIQSSYEQYF. CDR3 in DNA: TGTGCCAGCAGCAGTATACAGAGCTCCTACGAGCAGTACTTC.

V is TRBV12-3 or TRBV12-4 and J is TRBJ1-1; 7 nucleotides line up with TRBD1. The CDR3 is made up of 13 amino acids. Trimming at V came to 5 bases and at J to 8 bases, leaving 8 bases not matched to a gene. The CDR3 loop reads CASSRGQLTEAFF. For the CDR3, the DNA is TGTGCCAGCAGTCGGGGACAGCTTACAGAAGCTTTCTTT.

The chain couples TRBV12-3 or TRBV12-4 to TRBJ2-2, with TRBD2 matching 9 bases. This CDR3 is built from 15 residues. V lost 6 bases to trimming and J lost 5 bases; unmatched junction nucleotides: 7. Written as DNA, the CDR3 is TGTGCCAGCAGGCCCATAGCGGGAGAAACCGGGGAGCTGTTTTTT. Protein product: CASRPIAGETGELFF.

This clonotype was recorded at least ten times. This rearrangement joins TRBV20-1 to TRBJ1-1; D might be TRBD1 (5 bases). The CDR3 runs 10 residues. CDR1 DFQATT and CDR2 SNEGSKA come from the germline V gene (reference sequence). Trimming stripped 5 bases from V and 5 bases from J, with 6 bases between. Here the CDR3 reads CSARTTEAFF. CDR3 in DNA: TGCAGTGCTCGGACAACTGAAGCTTTCTTT.

The chain links TRBV28 to TRBJ2-7; D is perhaps TRBD1 (5 bases). The CDR3 spans 17 residues. Trimming removed 5 bases from V and 2 bases from J, with 22 bases in between. CDR1 and CDR2 from the germline V gene are MDHEN and SYDVKM. The DNA of the CDR3 is TGTGCCAGCAGTCCCCAAGGGATACAGGAGCCCCCCTACGAGCAGTACTTC. This encodes CASSPQGIQEPPYEQYF.

This clonotype was picked up many times. The CDR3 bases are TGTGCCAGCAGTTTACAGGGGGAGGCAGATACGCAGTATTTT. Encoded protein: CASSLQGEADTQYF. The J gene is TRBJ2-3, the V gene TRBV12-3 or TRBV12-4; D might be TRBD1 (7 bases). Between the trimmed V and J ends, which lost 2 bases and 4 bases, there was a span of 10 bases. The CDR3 sequence is 14 residues long.